This TCR beta chain was sequenced for a study of cytomegalovirus exposure and HLA in healthy donors (dated by TCRdb to about 2017). Study-wide context: An earlier analysis of approximately 640 of the donors reported more than 250 Gb of sequence data and some 120 million unique TCR beta sequences from about 179 million T cells. An early release that covered about 600 HLA-typed donors contained around 330 gigabases of sequencing data and 80 million or so unique TCR sequences. Among the approximately 400 genotyped donors, around 79% belonged to the genetic ancestry cluster associated with self-reported Caucasian donors. The study aimed to test whether signatures of past pathogen exposure could be identified by cataloging public T cell receptors. The study profiled the T cell repertoires of hundreds of subjects by immunosequencing and related them to cytomegalovirus serostatus. Along with the approximately 650-subject first cohort, a separate validation cohort of over a hundred different subjects was used. To predict cytomegalovirus infection status, the study combined high-throughput TCR immunosequencing, statistical association of individual TCRs with disease status, and machine learning. In a later analysis, previously published TCR beta repertoires from several hundred donors were re-analyzed and high-resolution HLA genotyping was added so that TCR occurrence patterns could be studied. Rather than drawing on any new phenotypic data, the later analysis identified candidate immune exposures from TCR beta sequences and the way those sequences occurred across donors. An earlier analysis of 587 of the donors used high-throughput TCR beta sequencing to judge whether each TCR beta V gene segment behaved as functional or pseudogenic. Donor age, sex, ethnicity and CMV serostatus were collected together with the repertoire data. In a later genetic analysis, genome-wide SNP genotypes for about three fifths of the 666 donors were used, and that subset was treated as a discovery cohort. Every discovery cohort repertoire had been produced on one sequencing platform. Class I and class II HLA loci were covered by the typing at four-digit resolution. The number of donors typed differed by locus, with roughly 620-630 for A, B, C, DRB1 and DQB1, around 500 for DQA1, about 610 for DPA1, and around 430 for DPB1. Five DR-DQ haplotypes were handled as single units for association and clustering, since linkage in the cohort was strong. Among about 370 genotyped donors of the cohort, an average of around 250,000 unique TCR beta nucleotide sequences was sequenced per donor, of which about 19% were non-productive.

Concerning this clone itself: The specificity of this receptor is unknown. It has no much larger one-base neighbor in the sample; base qualities were not kept.

The cohort consisted of 600 to 700 healthy bone marrow donors. At the time of sampling, every cohort member was nominally healthy, though immune exposures that went unrecorded were likely present. The donor was CMV seronegative and belonged to the group of around 400 seronegative cohort members. Each donor provided a peripheral blood sample, and peripheral blood mononuclear cells were used for TCR beta sequencing. Genomic DNA extraction from the blood cell samples was performed with the Qiagen DNeasy Blood Extraction Kit. The library was obtained by the immunoSEQ multiplex PCR assay. For the multiplex PCR, a mixture combining 60 forward primers for TCR Vbeta segments and 13 reverse primers for TCR Jbeta segments was used. A multiplex PCR assay on genomic DNA amplified the CDR3 region of rearranged TCR beta genes. The amplified TCR beta libraries were sequenced on the Illumina HiSeq System as 87-base-pair reads. The study's own analysis went as follows. Across the 670 or so repertoires, a later analysis counted tens of millions of unique TCR beta chains, roughly 11 million of which were shared by at least two donors. To remove PCR and sequencing errors, raw reads were error-corrected and collapsed into unique sequences using a nearest-neighbor algorithm that merged closely related sequences. CDR3 sequences were aligned to IMGT reference sequences to assign V, D and J gene segments. For a sequence to be retained, a match of at least six nucleotides to both a V gene segment and a J gene segment was required. Rearrangements were called productive when the CDR3 lacked stop codons and stayed in frame with V and J; all others were non-productive. CDR3 was defined by IMGT convention, running from the second conserved V-encoded cysteine to the conserved J-encoded phenylalanine. The earlier analysis of a few hundred of the donors excluded any sequence lacking an unambiguous match to a single V gene segment. In an earlier analysis of 500 to 750 of the donors, V segments were called functional above 56.7% productive rearrangements and were called segregating when the between-donor standard deviation exceeded 5%. A statistical classification framework was developed to diagnose cytomegalovirus status using the catalog of TCR beta chain sequences. A later analysis assigned V and J genes by comparing TCR nucleotide sequences with IMGT/GENE-DB human TR gene sequences. In a later analysis, CDR3 sequences and most-parsimonious VDJ recombination scenarios were assigned using the TCRdist pipeline. In a later analysis, every TCR beta chain was defined by the combination of its CDR3 amino acid sequence and its V-gene family, and reads without a unique V-gene family were dropped. As a way to deal with suspected cross-contamination and a sequencing artifact, a later analysis dropped hundreds of nucleotide sequences that were highly shared and had low generation probability. For each public chain, a later analysis derived a clonal expansion index from normalized ranks of inferred template counts within each repertoire. In a later analysis, generation probabilities were computed using a VDJ recombination model fitted to out-of-frame rearrangements, and the results were checked against IGoR. Hypergeometric tests were used in a later analysis to score TCR-TCR, TCR-HLA and TCR-CMV co-occurrence, with a repertoire-size bias correction applied to the TCR pairs. To estimate false discovery rates, a later analysis permuted the HLA or CMV assignments 20 times. In a later analysis, co-occurring TCRs were grouped using DBSCAN, and TCRdist sequence similarity was added for clustering within HLA-allele-positive subsets. Co-occurrence clustering excluded repertoires with fewer than 30,000 or more than 120,000 public chains, plus five with anomalous nucleotide sharing. The clones in this table, taken by TCRdb from immuneACCESS, are in-frame only. Not every clone is retained; where verified, under half of the shortfall comes from an unresolved V gene, and the cause of the rest is unknown. V and J calls and clone size are copied from that table; D and trimming were computed from the DNA. The table for this sample lists 150,000 to 200,000 clones; 70% to 80% of them were counted only once. The top ten clones comprise about 1.4% of the sample.

Study-wide conclusions, independent of this receptor: A cluster of highly shared sequence variants was judged likely to be a technical artifact of the sequencing pipeline. V-gene and J-gene trimming of TCR beta chains was associated with a missense DCLRE1C variant in a later genetic analysis, and the association was replicated in an independent cohort. Because counts were too low, approximately 18 rarely observed V segments, including chromosome 9 orphons, were excluded from the earlier analysis of a few hundred of the donors. Most TCR sequences were observed very rarely across donors, whereas some public TCRs were present in many individuals. In vitro tests confirmed that a few of the cytomegalovirus-associated TCR beta chains recognize cytomegalovirus antigens. A later analysis reported that several top co-occurrence clusters appeared linked to parvovirus B19, influenza, CMV and Epstein-Barr virus. Most CMV-associated TCR beta chains appeared to be HLA-restricted in a later analysis, and the HLA associations seemed to be driven largely by CMV exposure. Linkage disequilibrium might explain the correlated functional status among segregating V segments, but an unknown experimental factor could not be excluded. In this cohort, only TCR beta chains were sequenced, and detectable features were limited by the absence of alpha or paired-chain data. At a false discovery rate of 0.05, a later analysis linked around 17,000 TCR beta sequences to specific HLA alleles. Strong co-occurrence of HLA alleles, especially DR and DQ, made assigning TCR associations to individual alleles difficult. According to a later genetic analysis, donors in an Asian-associated ancestry cluster had fewer N-insertions in productive TCRs than the approximately 690-donor mean. In a later analysis, HLA-associated TCR beta chains were found to be more clonally expanded and to have lower generation probabilities than equally common non-associated chains. The only immune exposure information available for the cohort was CMV serostatus. Roughly uniform sequencing depth across donors was assumed in presence/absence analyses, although this assumption may not hold. The study gave a list of 150 to 200 TCR beta chains associated with cytomegalovirus. Cytomegalovirus status was reported to be diagnosed by the classifier with high specificity and sensitivity in both the original and validation cohorts. HLA typing was unavailable for some donors at each locus, so association tests used only the typed subset. According to the authors, the approach could potentially be generalized to other disease states and immunological phenotypes. In an earlier analysis of 450 to 750 of the donors, most TCR beta V segments appeared in productive rearrangements about 87% or about 30% of the time, broadly matching IMGT annotations. A further reported finding was that TCR beta sequences accurately predicted the HLA-A and HLA-B alleles for most subjects in the first cohort. In a later analysis, TCR association rates were found to vary across HLA loci, with the most associated TCRs seen for DRB1 alleles and the fewest for HLA-C alleles.

This TCR derives from a woman in her 50s in good health and CMV-seronegative. Specimen: PBMCs.

The bases are TGTGCCAGCAGCTTGGGACTAGCGGTTAACTACGAGCAGTACTTC. The translation is CASSLGLAVNYEQYF. The V and J genes are TRBV5-5 and TRBJ2-7, with 9 bases matching TRBD2. Germline trimming amounts to 0 bases on V and 3 bases on J, with 4 as the count of junction bases outside the gene matches. Reading from cysteine to phenylalanine, the CDR3 counts 15 amino acids. The entry retains the CDR3 DNA only, 45 bases that are in frame from base 1. The germline V gene encodes CDR1 SGHKS and CDR2 YYEKEE (reference sequence).